The source of this T cell receptor beta chain is a study of read filtering for tumor transcriptome and immune sequencing. Background on the study: Transcriptome libraries were built from DNase-treated RNA.

In its sample, this clonotype was seen many times. The antigen is not known. From about 400 ng of RNA, a library with molecular barcoded alpha/delta and beta/gamma adaptors was made. TCRdb fed the reads into MiXCR, producing one record per CDR3 protein. Of 100,000 to 150,000 distinct CDR3 sequences listed, 13% are singletons. Sampling of bone marrow took place during active disease in every patient. The junction had 10 bases not matched to a gene; V was cut back by 4 bases and J by 8 bases. CDR3 length: 16 amino acids. Germline CDR1 is KGHDR and CDR2 is SFDVKD. Study findings and constraints: RNA-seq captured clonotypes less deeply and reliably than IR-seq. About 82% of IR-seq clonotypes had a single read, yet these held roughly 3.3% of reads.

The V call is TRBV24-1, the J call TRBJ2-1, with 10 bases identical to TRBD2. Sequencing was performed on a population of CD138-negative cells sorted from bone marrow. The TCR was taken from a donor aged 40 or over with multiple myeloma. Here the CDR3 reads CATSERTSGRRYEQFF. The CDR3 region has the DNA TGTGCCACCAGTGAAAGGACTAGCGGAAGGAGGTATGAGCAGTTCTTC.